This T cell receptor beta chain came from a study of cytomegalovirus exposure and HLA in healthy donors (dated by TCRdb to 2015 to 2018). Background for the entire study: An earlier analysis of several hundred of the donors reported about 290 Gb of sequence data and 117 million unique TCR beta sequences from 150 million to 200 million T cells. An early release that covered about 640 HLA-typed donors contained approximately 300 gigabases of sequencing data and approximately 85 million unique TCR sequences. The genetic ancestry cluster associated with self-reported Caucasian donors included 81% of the 300 to 450 genotyped donors. The study aimed to test whether signatures of past pathogen exposure could be identified by cataloging public T cell receptors. The T cell repertoires of roughly 660 subjects were profiled by immunosequencing and related to cytomegalovirus serostatus. A separate validation cohort of roughly 130 different subjects was used in addition to the roughly 620-subject first cohort. To predict cytomegalovirus infection status, the study combined high-throughput TCR immunosequencing, statistical association of individual TCRs with disease status, and machine learning. To study patterns of TCR occurrence, a later analysis re-analyzed previously published TCR beta repertoires from 550 to 800 donors and added high-resolution HLA genotyping. In the later analysis, no new phenotypic data were used to find candidate immune exposures; instead, reliance was placed on TCR beta sequences and their occurrence across donors. To decide whether each TCR beta V gene segment behaved as functional or pseudogenic, an earlier analysis of some 600 of the donors relied on high-throughput TCR beta sequencing. Donor age, sex, ethnicity and CMV serostatus were compiled alongside the repertoire data. Genome-wide SNP genotypes for about three fifths of the 666 donors were used in a later genetic analysis, which treated that subset as a discovery cohort. All discovery cohort repertoires had been generated using a single sequencing platform. Class I and class II HLA loci were covered by the typing at four-digit resolution. Typing coverage differed by locus: A, B, C, DRB1 and DQB1 were typed in about 629-640 donors, DQA1 in about 500, DPA1 in 606, and DPB1 in around 440. A few DR-DQ haplotypes were treated as single units for association and clustering because of strong linkage in the cohort. Across some 400 genotyped donors of the cohort, an average of approximately 220,000 unique TCR beta nucleotide sequences per donor were sequenced, and roughly 20% of those sequences were non-productive. On the study overall, not on this receptor specifically: Some IMGT-functional V segments, including TRBV6-2 and TRBV6-3, could not be told apart with the 87-base-pair reads, so those segments were excluded. When HLA alleles, especially DR and DQ, strongly co-occurred, TCR associations were difficult to assign to individual alleles. In a later analysis, HLA-associated TCR beta chains were found to be more clonally expanded and to have lower generation probabilities than equally common non-associated chains. It was suggested by the authors that the approach could potentially be generalized to other disease states and immunological phenotypes. An association between a missense DCLRE1C variant and V-gene and J-gene trimming of TCR beta chains was found in a later genetic analysis and replicated in an independent cohort. At a false discovery rate of 0.05, a later analysis linked under 20,000 TCR beta sequences to specific HLA alleles. This cohort had only TCR beta chains sequenced, and the lack of alpha or paired-chain data limited which features could be detected. Cytomegalovirus status was reported to be diagnosed by the classifier with high specificity and sensitivity in both the original and validation cohorts. Immune exposure information for the cohort was limited to CMV serostatus. In an earlier analysis of more than 500 of the donors, most TCR beta V segments appeared in productive rearrangements about 87% or about 30% of the time, broadly matching IMGT annotations. Correlated functional status among segregating V segments might be attributable to linkage disequilibrium, but an unknown experimental factor could not be ruled out. In a later genetic analysis, fewer N-insertions in productive TCRs were reported among donors in an Asian-associated ancestry cluster than the 666-donor mean. According to a later analysis, TCR association rates differed among HLA loci, with DRB1 alleles showing the most associated TCRs and HLA-C alleles showing the fewest. Most TCR sequences were observed very rarely across donors, whereas some public TCRs were present in many individuals. Because HLA typing was missing for some donors at each locus, association tests included only the typed subset. Most CMV-associated TCR beta chains appeared to be HLA-restricted in a later analysis, and the HLA associations seemed to be driven largely by CMV exposure. A further reported finding was that TCR beta sequences accurately predicted the HLA-A and HLA-B alleles for most subjects in the first cohort. A total of 150 or so TCR beta chains were listed by the study as associated with cytomegalovirus. Because counts were too low, seventeen rarely observed V segments, including chromosome 9 orphons, were left out of the earlier analysis of about 620 of the donors. According to a later analysis, parvovirus B19, influenza, CMV and Epstein-Barr virus appeared linked to several top co-occurrence clusters. A cluster of highly shared sequence variants was judged likely to represent a technical artifact of the sequencing pipeline. Presence/absence analyses assumed roughly uniform sequencing depth across donors, an assumption that may not hold. In vitro tests confirmed that a few of the cytomegalovirus-associated TCR beta chains recognize cytomegalovirus antigens.

The library came from the immunoSEQ multiplex PCR assay. For the multiplex PCR, a mixture combining 60 forward primers for TCR Vbeta segments and 13 reverse primers for TCR Jbeta segments was used. Amplification of the CDR3 region of rearranged TCR beta genes was performed with a multiplex PCR assay on genomic DNA. On the Illumina HiSeq System, the amplified TCR beta libraries were sequenced as 87-base-pair reads. The authors' pipeline ran thus. A later analysis counted some 80 million unique TCR beta chains across the 550 to 700 repertoires, and some 11 million of these chains were shared by at least two donors. To remove PCR and sequencing errors, raw reads were error-corrected and collapsed into unique sequences using a nearest-neighbor algorithm that merged closely related sequences. To assign V, D and J gene segments, CDR3 sequences were aligned to IMGT reference sequences. Each retained sequence needed at least a six-nucleotide match to both a V gene segment and a J gene segment. A rearrangement counted as productive if the CDR3 had no stop codons and remained in frame with V and J, and every other rearrangement counted as non-productive. Following IMGT convention, CDR3 was defined as the stretch from the second conserved V-encoded cysteine to the conserved J-encoded phenylalanine. Sequences without an unambiguous match to a single V gene segment were excluded from the earlier analysis of several hundred of the donors. An earlier analysis of 587 of the donors called V segments functional above 56.7% productive rearrangements and segregating when the between-donor standard deviation exceeded 5%. A statistical classification framework was built to diagnose cytomegalovirus status from the catalog of TCR beta chain sequences. V and J gene assignment, in a later analysis, came from comparing TCR nucleotide sequences with IMGT/GENE-DB human TR gene sequences. The TCRdist pipeline was used in a later analysis to assign CDR3 sequences and most-parsimonious VDJ recombination scenarios. A later analysis defined each TCR beta chain by its CDR3 amino acid sequence plus V-gene family, and excluded reads lacking a unique V-gene family. To address suspected cross-contamination and a sequencing artifact, a later analysis removed around 600 highly shared, low-generation-probability nucleotide sequences. In a later analysis, a clonal expansion index for each public chain was calculated from normalized within-repertoire ranks of inferred template counts. Generation probabilities in a later analysis came from a VDJ recombination model fitted to out-of-frame rearrangements, and those results were checked against IGoR. A later analysis scored TCR-TCR, TCR-HLA and TCR-CMV co-occurrence with hypergeometric tests, applying a repertoire-size bias correction to TCR pairs. In a later analysis, false discovery rates were estimated by permuting HLA or CMV assignments 20 times. A later analysis grouped co-occurring TCRs with DBSCAN, adding TCRdist sequence similarity when clustering within HLA-allele-positive subsets. For co-occurrence clustering, repertoires with fewer than 30,000 or more than 120,000 public chains were excluded, along with five repertoires with anomalous nucleotide sharing. The immuneACCESS repertoire file appears here via TCRdb, limited to in-frame rearrangements. These files lack a portion of the clones; in checked studies, under half of the deficit traces to unresolved V genes, and the cause of the others is not known. That table is the source of V, J and clone size, and D and trimming were worked out from the DNA. This sample comprises fewer than 200,000 clones, about 81% of them detected only once. The top ten constitute 2% to 2.5% of the sample.

Based on the germline V gene, the CDR1 and CDR2 sequences are MDHEN and SYDVKM. V is pruned by 2 bases and J by 8 bases, leaving 10 bases of the junction without a gene match. The CDR3 covers 17 residues, taking in both the cysteine and the phenylalanine. Only the CDR3 region is kept as DNA, spanning 51 bases read in frame from base 1. The cohort was made up of about 670 healthy bone marrow donors. At the time of sampling, all cohort members were nominally healthy, though unrecorded immune exposures were likely present. The donor tested CMV seronegative, placing the donor among the 350 to 400 seronegative members of the cohort. Every donor gave a peripheral blood sample, and the peripheral blood mononuclear cells from that sample were used for TCR beta sequencing. The Qiagen DNeasy Blood Extraction Kit was used to extract genomic DNA from the blood cell samples. Regarding this clone: Its antigen is currently not known. Base qualities are not recorded, but no much larger clone differs from it by a single base.

The V and J segments used are TRBV28 and TRBJ2-2; TRBD2 matches 11 bases in the middle. This sequence was found in a woman aged 25 to 39 in good health and CMV-seronegative. Sequenced input: PBMCs. The DNA sequence is TGTGCCAGCAGTTTAGATGTACTAGCGGGAGTTGGTGGGGAGCTGTTTTTT. It codes for CASSLDVLAGVGGELFF.